This T cell receptor beta chain was captured by sequencing in a study of post-analysis software for immune sequencing data. Regarding the study as a whole: Roughly 5 TRBV segments, TRBV5-6, TRBV5-1 and TRBV20-1 among them, were found more frequent in patients than controls.

Germline CDR1 reads SEHNR; CDR2 reads FQNEAQ (reference sequence). The CDR3 runs to 13 residues. V shed 7 bases and J shed 3 bases, with 12 bases lying between them. Unique molecular identifiers tagged the TCR beta cDNA libraries. One entry per CDR3 protein results from TCRdb running MiXCR on the PCR reads. The data show about 460,000 distinct CDR3 sequences, less than 45% seen once. For this clonotype: Its antigen remains unidentified.

The sequence came from a girl between 10 and 17 years old with multiple sclerosis. This rearrangement joins TRBV7-9 to TRBJ2-5; D gene unclear. Sequenced material: blood. The DNA of the CDR3 is TGTGCCAGCACCCACGTGGTCGAAGAGACCCAGTACTTC. Its translation is CASTHVVEETQYF.